A selection of T cell receptor beta chains follows, all from one sample in a study of blood T cells in healthy people across ages. One entry per CDR3 protein, called by TCRdb with MiXCR from the 5' RACE reads. The data hold 590,000 or so distinct CDR3 sequences, with 25% to 35% observed a single time. Sequenced material: blood. These receptor sequences come from a woman aged 80 or over in good health. The CDR3 runs from the conserved cysteine through the conserved F or W. The order of the fields is V gene, J gene, D gene, clone size, CDR3 DNA, CDR3 protein. A D gene is named only where the DNA matches it firmly. Clone size is given for some rows only: seen once, a few or many times, or a class if the clone is expanded.

>TRBV5-1|TRBJ2-7|TRBD2|once
TGCGCCAGCAGCTACAAACTAGCGGGAGGCGGTTTGGGCGAGCAGTACTTC
CASSYKLAGGGLGEQYF
>TRBV11-2|TRBJ1-1|.|.
TGTGCCAGCAGCTTCGTGGACTCCCCGAACACTGAAGCTTTCTTT
CASSFVDSPNTEAFF
>TRBV18|TRBJ2-7|.|few
TGTGCCAGCTCACCCCGCCGTCTCTACGAGCAGTACTTC
CASSPRRLYEQYF
>TRBV12-3/TRBV12-4|TRBJ2-7|.|many
TGTGCCAGCAGCCAGGGATCCTCCTACGAGCAGTACTTC
CASSQGSSYEQYF
>TRBV20-1|TRBJ2-5|.|many
TGCAGTGCTAGAGATCGTGGGGCGGCGGAGACCCAGTACTTC
CSARDRGAAETQYF
>TRBV5-1|TRBJ2-2|.|few
TGCGCCAGCAGCTTGGGATCGCCCTTCGGGGAGCTGTTTTTT
CASSLGSPFGELFF
>TRBV20-1|TRBJ2-7|TRBD2|many
TGCAGTGCTAGAGGACTAGCGCGGTCCGGGCAGTACTTC
CSARGLARSGQYF
>TRBV7-8|TRBJ2-2|.|.
TGTGCCAGCAGCTTAATCGTATCGCGACTAGTGACCGGGGAGCTGTTTTTT
CASSLIVSRLVTGELFF
>TRBV10-3|TRBJ2-7|.|many
TGTGCCATCAGTGTACGGGAGCAGTACGAGCAGTACTTC
CAISVREQYEQYF
>TRBV10-3|TRBJ1-3|TRBD1|.
TGTGCCATCGGGGACAGGGACCTGGCTGGAAACACCATATATTTT
CAIGDRDLAGNTIYF
>TRBV20-1|TRBJ2-5|TRBD1|.
TGCAGTGCCATTCGACAGGGTGTCATGGAGACCCAGTACTTC
CSAIRQGVMETQYF
>TRBV12-3/TRBV12-4|TRBJ1-5|.|many
TGTGCCAGCAGTTTAGAGATCGGGGGGGTGGGGAATCAGCCCCAGCATTTT
CASSLEIGGVGNQPQHF
>TRBV28|TRBJ1-5|.|few
TGTGCCAGCACTACGACGAATCAGCCCCAGCATTTT
CASTTTNQPQHF
>TRBV30|TRBJ1-6|.|.
TGTGCCTGGAAGGAGGCAGTCCCCTCCGATAATTCACCCCTCCACTTT
CAWKEAVPSDNSPLHF
>TRBV6-1|TRBJ1-5|.|.
TGTGCCAGCGGGGGCCGGAGGGATCAGCCCCAGCATTTT
CASGGRRDQPQHF
>TRBV5-1|TRBJ2-3|.|many
TGCGCCAGCAGCTTCCGGGGGGCAGGCACAGATACGCAGTATTTT
CASSFRGAGTDTQYF
>TRBV6-1|TRBJ2-7|TRBD2|.
TGTGCCAGCAGTGCTACTAGCGGGGGGCCCATCTACGAGCAGTACTTC
CASSATSGGPIYEQYF
>TRBV29-1|TRBJ2-2|.|once
TGCAGCGTTGGGACAGTGTGGAACACCGGGGAGCTGTTTTTT
CSVGTVWNTGELFF
>TRBV20-1|TRBJ2-7|TRBD2|.
TGCAGTGCCTCTCGCGGGGAGGGCTACGAGCAGTACTTC
CSASRGEGYEQYF
>TRBV28|TRBJ1-2|TRBD1|few
TGTGCCAGCAGTTTAACTAGCGTGGACAGGGGGGAGAAGTACACCTTC
CASSLTSVDRGEKYTF
>TRBV9|TRBJ1-1|TRBD1|.
TGTGCCAGCAGCGTAGTTCCAGGGGGTGGCACTGAAGCTTTCTTT
CASSVVPGGGTEAFF
>TRBV5-1|TRBJ2-7|TRBD1|many
TGCGCCAGCAGCTTGGCATGGGACAGGGGCATCTACGAGCAGTACTTC
CASSLAWDRGIYEQYF
>TRBV4-1|TRBJ2-7|TRBD2|.
TGCGCCAGCAGCCAAGGGACTAGCGGGCTATACGAGCAGTACTTC
CASSQGTSGLYEQYF
>TRBV6-1|TRBJ1-1|.|.
TGTGCCAGCAGTGAACCCAGCGACAGATACACTGAAGCTTTCTTT
CASSEPSDRYTEAFF
>TRBV4-1|TRBJ2-7|TRBD1|many
TGCGCCAGCAGCCAAGATCGGGGACAGGGTGGTGGCGAGCAGTACTTC
CASSQDRGQGGGEQYF
>TRBV29-1|TRBJ2-3|.|.
TGCGGCGTGGAGCCAGATACGCAGTATTTT
CGVEPDTQYF
>TRBV18|TRBJ2-7|TRBD2|many
TGTGCCAGCTCACTCCGCGTTCCGGGCGGGGGGGACTACGAGCAGTACTTC
CASSLRVPGGGDYEQYF
>TRBV5-1|TRBJ2-6|TRBD1|many
TGCGCCAGCAGCCCGACAGGGCTTGGGGCCAACGTCCTGACTTTC
CASSPTGLGANVLTF